Listed below are T cell receptor beta chains from one sample, sequenced in a study of shared clonotypes between healthy human individuals. Sequencing used immunoSEQ multiplex PCR; TCRdb keeps in-frame clones, though not all of them. The data show 2 million to 2.5 million clones, 80% to 95% seen once. Material for sequencing was naive CD4+ T cells from PBMCs. The source is a man between 18 and 29 years old in good health. Some clones in this sample may be carry-over from other donors' samples. The CDR3 runs from the conserved cysteine through the conserved F or W. D genes are given only for firm matches.

TRBV9	TRBJ2-1	NA	CASSAPREGTYYNEQFF	TGTGCCAGCAGCGCCCCCAGGGAAGGGACGTACTACAATGAGCAGTTCTTC
TRBV5-1	TRBJ2-5	TRBD1	CASSSDRWGETQYF	TGCGCCAGCAGCTCGGACAGGTGGGGGGAGACCCAGTACTTC
TRBV28	TRBJ1-3	TRBD1	CASSGQGTGNTIYF	TGTGCCAGCAGCGGACAGGGTACTGGAAACACCATATATTTT
TRBV5-1	TRBJ2-7	NA	CASSLESRNEQYF	TGCGCCAGCAGCTTGGAGTCTAGGAACGAGCAGTACTTC
TRBV15	TRBJ1-1	NA	CATSRDLAGPTEAFF	TGTGCCACCAGCAGAGATCTCGCAGGGCCCACTGAAGCTTTCTTT
TRBV4-1	TRBJ2-1	TRBD1	CASSQVGTGSLAAYNEQFF	TGCGCCAGCAGCCAAGTCGGGACAGGGTCGCTAGCGGCATACAATGAGCAGTTCTTC
TRBV12-5	TRBJ1-2	TRBD1	CASGFGEQGFYGYTF	TGTGCTAGTGGTTTTGGGGAACAGGGGTTCTATGGCTACACCTTC
TRBV5-4	TRBJ2-5	TRBD2	CASSSDSGRAETQYF	TGTGCCAGCAGCTCAGATAGCGGGAGGGCCGAGACCCAGTACTTC
TRBV25-1	TRBJ2-7	TRBD2	CASRRQGEGGKQYF	TGTGCCAGCAGACGCCAGGGAGAGGGAGGGAAGCAGTACTTC
TRBV7-2	TRBJ2-7	NA	CASSKRTGSSYEQYF	TGTGCCAGCAGCAAAAGGACTGGGAGCTCCTACGAGCAGTACTTC
TRBV10-3	TRBJ1-1	NA	CAISDGYMNTEAFF	TGTGCCATCAGTGACGGATACATGAACACTGAAGCTTTCTTT
TRBV2	TRBJ1-3	NA	CASCLRLGNTIYF	TGTGCCAGCTGTTTGAGGCTTGGAAACACCATATATTTT
TRBV2	TRBJ2-7	NA	CASTDSVHEQYF	TGTGCCAGCACCGACAGTGTCCACGAGCAGTACTTC
TRBV2	TRBJ2-3	NA	CASSESGTPTDTQYF	TGTGCCAGCAGTGAATCAGGGACCCCCACAGATACGCAGTATTTT
TRBV5-5	TRBJ2-2	NA	CASSFGGPGELFF	TGTGCCAGCAGCTTCGGAGGGCCCGGGGAGCTGTTTTTT
TRBV5-1	TRBJ2-1	NA	CASSLFSPALYNEQFF	TGCGCCAGCAGCTTGTTTTCTCCTGCACTTTACAATGAGCAGTTCTTC